Only one count was recorded for the clone carrying this TCR beta chain. Germline assignment: CDR1 MNHEY and CDR2 SVGAGI. Trimming stripped 6 bases from V and 0 bases from J, with 8 bases between. The CDR3 length is 13 residues. The data belong to a study of T cell changes during pregnancy in multiple sclerosis. Clones were read by immunoSEQ multiplex PCR, and TCRdb kept only the in-frame ones, dropping some. The table lists about 70,000 clones, about 95% of them singletons. The TCR comes from a female donor with multiple sclerosis, enrolled in a pregnancy study. Here the sequenced sample was peripheral blood, taken in the third trimester of pregnancy. V and J are TRBV6-5 and TRBJ1-1; D not certain. This CDR3 is CASRPRMNTEAFF. As DNA, the CDR3 is TGTGCCAGCAGACCCAGGATGAACACTGAAGCTTTCTTT.